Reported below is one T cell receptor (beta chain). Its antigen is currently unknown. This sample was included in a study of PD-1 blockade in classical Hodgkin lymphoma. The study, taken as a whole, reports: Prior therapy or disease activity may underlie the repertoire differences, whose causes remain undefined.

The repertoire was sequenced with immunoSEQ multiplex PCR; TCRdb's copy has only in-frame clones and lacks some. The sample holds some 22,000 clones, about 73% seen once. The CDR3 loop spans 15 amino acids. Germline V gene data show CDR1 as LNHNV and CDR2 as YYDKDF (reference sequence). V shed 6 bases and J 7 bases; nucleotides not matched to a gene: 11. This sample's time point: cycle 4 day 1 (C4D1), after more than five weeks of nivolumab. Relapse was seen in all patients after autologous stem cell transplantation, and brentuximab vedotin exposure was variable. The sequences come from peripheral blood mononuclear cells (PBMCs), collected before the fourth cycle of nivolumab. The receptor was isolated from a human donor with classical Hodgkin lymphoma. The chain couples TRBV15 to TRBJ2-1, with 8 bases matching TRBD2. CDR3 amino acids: CATRTGGAGANEQFF. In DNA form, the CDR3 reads TGTGCCACCAGAACTGGGGGAGCGGGGGCGAATGAGCAGTTCTTC.